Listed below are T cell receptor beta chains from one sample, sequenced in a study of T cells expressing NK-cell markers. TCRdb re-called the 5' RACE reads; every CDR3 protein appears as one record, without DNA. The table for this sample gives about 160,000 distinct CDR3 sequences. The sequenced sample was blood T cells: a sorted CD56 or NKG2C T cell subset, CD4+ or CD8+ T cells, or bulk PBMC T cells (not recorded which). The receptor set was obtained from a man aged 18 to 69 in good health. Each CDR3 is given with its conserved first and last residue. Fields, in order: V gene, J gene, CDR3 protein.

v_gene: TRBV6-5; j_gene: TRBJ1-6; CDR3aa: CASSYREGSPLHF
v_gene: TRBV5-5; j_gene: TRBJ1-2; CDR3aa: CASSLEAPTNYGYTF
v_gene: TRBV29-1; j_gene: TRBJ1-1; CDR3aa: CSIGGGDRGPDTEAFF
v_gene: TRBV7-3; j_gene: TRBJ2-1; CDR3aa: CASRDGSSYNEQFF
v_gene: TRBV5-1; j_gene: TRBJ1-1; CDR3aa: CASSPGGPNTEAFF
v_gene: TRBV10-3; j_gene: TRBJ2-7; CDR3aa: CAISAWDRPSSYEQYF
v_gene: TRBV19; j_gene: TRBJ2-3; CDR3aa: CASSDSDRVFTDTQYF
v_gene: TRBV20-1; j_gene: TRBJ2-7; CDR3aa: CSARVLDYEQYF
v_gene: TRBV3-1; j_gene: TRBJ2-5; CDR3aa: CASSQGFPTSLETQYF
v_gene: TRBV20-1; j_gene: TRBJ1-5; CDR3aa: CSAKGGWGSSNQPQHF
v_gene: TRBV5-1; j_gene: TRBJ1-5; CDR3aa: CASSLDLNSNQPQHF
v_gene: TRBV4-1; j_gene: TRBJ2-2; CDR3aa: CASSQVHRGSTGELFF
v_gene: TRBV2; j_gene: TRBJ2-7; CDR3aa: CASSHDRARVSYEQYF
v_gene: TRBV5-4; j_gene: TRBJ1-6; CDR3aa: CASSWGQGAYSPLHF
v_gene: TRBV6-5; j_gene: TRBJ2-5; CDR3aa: CASSYRGIGALPRETQYF
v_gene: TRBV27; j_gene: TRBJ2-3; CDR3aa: CATEGGGGRTDTQYF
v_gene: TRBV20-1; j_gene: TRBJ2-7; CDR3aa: CSARGGDRDYYEQYF
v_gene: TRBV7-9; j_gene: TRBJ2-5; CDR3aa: CASSSMGQNQETQYF
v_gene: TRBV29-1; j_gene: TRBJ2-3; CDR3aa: CSGGGSTDTQYF
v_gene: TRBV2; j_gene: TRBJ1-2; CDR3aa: CASSTWTGVGYGYTF
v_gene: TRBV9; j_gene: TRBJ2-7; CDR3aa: CASSVSRQPGEQYF
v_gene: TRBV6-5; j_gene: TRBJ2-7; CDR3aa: CASSSSDRGAYYEQYF
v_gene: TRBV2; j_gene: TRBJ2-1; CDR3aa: CASSSPTGNVSNEQFF
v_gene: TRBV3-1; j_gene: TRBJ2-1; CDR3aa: CASSQDGGPYNEQFF
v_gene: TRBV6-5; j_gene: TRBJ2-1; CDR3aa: CASSGANEQFF
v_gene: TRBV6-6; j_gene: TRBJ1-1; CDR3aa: CASTYGGTEAFF
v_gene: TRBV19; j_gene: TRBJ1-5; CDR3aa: CASSIPGSLQPQHF
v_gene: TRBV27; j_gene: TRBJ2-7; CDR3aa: CASSWDRVGEQYF
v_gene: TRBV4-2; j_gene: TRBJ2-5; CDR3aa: CASSPGTGGPVFQETQYF
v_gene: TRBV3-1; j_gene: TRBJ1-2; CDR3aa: CASSQALTQFQYGYTF
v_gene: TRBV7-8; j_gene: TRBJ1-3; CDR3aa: CASSLGGNTIYF
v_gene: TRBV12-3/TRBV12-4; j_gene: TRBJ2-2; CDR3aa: CASTPSATGELFF
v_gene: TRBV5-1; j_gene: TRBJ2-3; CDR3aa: CASSYIRDTDTQYF
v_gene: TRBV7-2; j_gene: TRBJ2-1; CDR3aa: CASSLLGLAGYNEQFF
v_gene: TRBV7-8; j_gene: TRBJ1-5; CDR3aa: CASSRRTGTVNQPQHF
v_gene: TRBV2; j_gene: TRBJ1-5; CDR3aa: CASKSAREANQPQHF
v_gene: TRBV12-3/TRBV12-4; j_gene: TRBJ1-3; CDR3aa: CASSSHADTIYF
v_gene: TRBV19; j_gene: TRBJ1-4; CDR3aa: CASSMDTLFNEKLFF
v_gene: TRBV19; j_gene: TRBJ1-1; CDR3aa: CASAGPWNTEAFF
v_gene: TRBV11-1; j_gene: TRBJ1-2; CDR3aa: CASSFYPDIQKHSNGYTF
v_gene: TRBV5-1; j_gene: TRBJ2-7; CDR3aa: CASSLARLYEQYF
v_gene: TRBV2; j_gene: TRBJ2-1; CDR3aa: CASSEAVLGLARSNEQFF
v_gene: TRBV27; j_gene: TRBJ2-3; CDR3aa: CASSLWGTSGGGSDTQYF